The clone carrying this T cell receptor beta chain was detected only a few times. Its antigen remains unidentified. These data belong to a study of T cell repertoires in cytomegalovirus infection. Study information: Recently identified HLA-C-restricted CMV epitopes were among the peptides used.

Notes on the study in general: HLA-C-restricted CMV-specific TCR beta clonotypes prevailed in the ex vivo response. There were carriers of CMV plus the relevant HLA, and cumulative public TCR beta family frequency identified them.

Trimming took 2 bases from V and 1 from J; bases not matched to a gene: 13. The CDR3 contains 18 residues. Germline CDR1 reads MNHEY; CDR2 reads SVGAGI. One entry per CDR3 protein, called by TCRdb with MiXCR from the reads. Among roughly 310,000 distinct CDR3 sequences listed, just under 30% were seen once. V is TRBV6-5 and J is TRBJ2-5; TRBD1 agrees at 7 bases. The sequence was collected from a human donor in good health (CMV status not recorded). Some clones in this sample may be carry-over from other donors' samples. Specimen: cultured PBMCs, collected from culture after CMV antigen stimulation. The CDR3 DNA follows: TGTGCCAGCAGTTACACGGACAGGATCACTCTTTCCCAAGAGACCCAGTACTTC. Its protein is CASSYTDRITLSQETQYF.